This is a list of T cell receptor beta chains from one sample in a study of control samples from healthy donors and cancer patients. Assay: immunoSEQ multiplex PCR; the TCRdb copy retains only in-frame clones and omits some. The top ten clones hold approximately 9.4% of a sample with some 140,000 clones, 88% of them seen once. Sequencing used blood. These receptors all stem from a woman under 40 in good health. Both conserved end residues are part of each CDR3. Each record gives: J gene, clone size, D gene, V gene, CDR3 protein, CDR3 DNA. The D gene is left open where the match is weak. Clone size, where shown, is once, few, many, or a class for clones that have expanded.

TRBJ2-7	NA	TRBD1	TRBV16	CASSPVRQGYEQYF	TGTGCCAGCAGCCCCGTACGACAGGGTTACGAGCAGTACTTC
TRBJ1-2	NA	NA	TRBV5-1	CASSLEGAHSYGYTF	TGCGCCAGCAGCTTGGAAGGGGCTCACAGCTATGGCTACACCTTC
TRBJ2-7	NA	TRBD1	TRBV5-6	CASSLGQGIGEQYF	TGTGCCAGCAGCTTAGGACAGGGGATCGGCGAGCAGTACTTC
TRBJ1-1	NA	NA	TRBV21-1	CASSKAGDRANTEAFF	TGTGCCAGCAGCAAAGCCGGGGACAGGGCGAACACTGAAGCTTTCTTT
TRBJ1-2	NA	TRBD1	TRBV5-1	CASSWPGQGIGGYTF	TGCGCCAGCAGCTGGCCGGGACAGGGGATTGGTGGCTACACCTTC
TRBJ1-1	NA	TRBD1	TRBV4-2	CASSQQQGEWTEAFF	TGTGCCAGCAGCCAACAACAGGGGGAGTGGACTGAAGCTTTCTTT
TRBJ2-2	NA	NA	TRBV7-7	CASSLVLEVGTGELFF	TGTGCTAGCAGCTTAGTATTGGAGGTCGGCACCGGGGAGCTGTTTTTT
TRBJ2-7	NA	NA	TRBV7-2	CASSLAPGSYEQYF	TGTGCCAGCAGCTTAGCGCCAGGGTCCTACGAGCAGTACTTC
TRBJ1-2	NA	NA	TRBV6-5	CASTGGGSYGYTF	TGTGCCAGCACTGGGGGTGGCAGCTATGGCTACACCTTC
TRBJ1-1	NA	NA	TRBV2	CASSLQPGVNTEAFF	TGTGCCAGCAGCCTCCAGCCAGGGGTAAACACTGAAGCTTTCTTT
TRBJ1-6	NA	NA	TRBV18	CASSRDGDSPLHF	TGTGCCAGCTCACGCGACGGGGATTCACCCCTCCACTTT
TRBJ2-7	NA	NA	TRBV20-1	CSARTWYEQYF	TGCAGTGCTAGAACATGGTACGAGCAGTACTTC
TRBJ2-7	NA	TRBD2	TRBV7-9	CASSWTSGVGEQYF	TGTGCCAGCAGCTGGACTAGCGGGGTCGGCGAGCAGTACTTC
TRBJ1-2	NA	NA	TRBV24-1	CATSATGLSYGYTF	TGTGCCACCAGTGCGACAGGTCTCTCCTATGGCTACACCTTC
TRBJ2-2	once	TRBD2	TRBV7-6	CASSLGTSGNTGELFF	TGTGCCAGCAGCTTAGGTACTAGCGGGAACACCGGGGAGCTGTTTTTT
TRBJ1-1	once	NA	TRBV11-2	CASSLGGAVQAFF	TGTGCCAGCAGCTTAGGGGGGGCCGTCCAAGCTTTCTTT
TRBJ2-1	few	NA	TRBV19	CASSMLGSYNEQFF	TGTGCCAGTAGTATGCTAGGATCCTACAATGAGCAGTTCTTC
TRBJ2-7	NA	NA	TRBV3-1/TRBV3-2	CASSQGYEQYF	TGTGCCAGCAGCCAAGGCTACGAGCAGTACTTC
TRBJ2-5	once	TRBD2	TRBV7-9	CASSLDLAGAEETQYF	TGTGCCAGCAGCTTAGATCTAGCGGGAGCCGAAGAGACCCAGTACTTC
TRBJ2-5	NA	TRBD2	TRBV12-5	CASGFGGVQETQYF	TGTGCTAGTGGTTTCGGGGGGGTTCAAGAGACCCAGTACTTC
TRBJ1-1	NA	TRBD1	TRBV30	CAWNRGQNTEAFF	TGTGCCTGGAACAGGGGACAAAACACTGAAGCTTTCTTT
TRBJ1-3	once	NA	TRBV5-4	CASSLGADTIYF	TGTGCCAGCAGCTTGGGCGCGGACACCATATATTTT
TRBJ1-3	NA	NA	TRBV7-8	CASSLDTLVGNTIYF	TGTGCCAGCAGCTTAGATACGTTGGTCGGAAACACCATATATTTT
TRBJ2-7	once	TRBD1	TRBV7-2	CASSLRTGYDEQYF	TGTGCCAGCAGCTTAAGGACAGGGTACGACGAGCAGTACTTC
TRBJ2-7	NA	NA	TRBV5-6	CASSTTTGPRAYEQYF	TGTGCCAGCAGCACCACTACGGGACCGCGGGCCTACGAGCAGTACTTC
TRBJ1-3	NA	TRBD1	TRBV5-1	CASSSGTGGSGNTIYF	TGCGCCAGCAGCTCCGGGACAGGGGGTTCTGGAAACACCATATATTTT
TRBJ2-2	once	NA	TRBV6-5	CASSYSGTFTGELFF	TGTGCCAGCAGTTACTCGGGGACCTTCACCGGGGAGCTGTTTTTT
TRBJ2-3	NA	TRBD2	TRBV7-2	CASSYSGRAGTDTQYF	TGTGCCAGCAGCTACAGCGGGAGGGCCGGCACAGATACGCAGTATTTT
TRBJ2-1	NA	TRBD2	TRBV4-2	CASSQEALVDSGRGMEFF	TGTGCCAGCAGCCAAGAGGCTCTTGTGGACAGCGGGAGGGGTATGGAGTTCTTC
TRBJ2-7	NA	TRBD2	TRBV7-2	CASSRRSGGSSYEQYF	TGTGCCAGCAGCCGTCGTAGCGGGGGAAGCTCCTACGAGCAGTACTTC
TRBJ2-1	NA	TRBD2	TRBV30	CAWSGLAGKRESDEQFF	TGTGCCTGGAGTGGTTTAGCGGGCAAGCGGGAGAGCGATGAGCAGTTCTTC
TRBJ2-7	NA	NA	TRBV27	CASSFVAGQPYDF	TGTGCCAGCAGTTTTGTCGCTGGACAGCCCTACGACTTC
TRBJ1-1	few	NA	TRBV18	CASSPRAQENTEAFF	TGTGCCAGCTCACCAAGAGCACAGGAGAACACTGAAGCTTTCTTT
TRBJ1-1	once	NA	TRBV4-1	CASSQANLGWVAEAFF	TGCGCCAGCAGCCAAGCAAACCTAGGTTGGGTGGCTGAAGCTTTCTTT
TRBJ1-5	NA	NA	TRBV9	CASSQEGISNQPQHF	TGTGCCAGCAGCCAGGAAGGGATCAGCAATCAGCCCCAGCATTTT
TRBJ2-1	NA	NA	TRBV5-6	CASSLTGQLSYNEQFF	TGTGCCAGCAGCTTGACTGGACAGCTCTCCTACAATGAGCAGTTCTTC
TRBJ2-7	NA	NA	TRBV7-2	CASSFPRGAYEQYF	TGTGCCAGCAGCTTTCCTAGAGGGGCCTACGAGCAGTACTTC
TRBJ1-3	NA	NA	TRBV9	CASSVSGGPRSGNTIYF	TGTGCCAGCAGCGTAAGTGGAGGGCCACGGTCCGGAAACACCATATATTTT
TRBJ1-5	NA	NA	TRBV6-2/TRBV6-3	CASCRGGQPQHF	TGTGCCAGCTGCCGAGGCGGACAGCCCCAGCATTTT
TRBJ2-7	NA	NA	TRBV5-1	CASGGGLANPYEQYF	TGCGCCAGCGGCGGTGGCTTAGCGAACCCCTACGAGCAGTACTTC
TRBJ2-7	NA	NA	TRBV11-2	CASSLGTPAYEQYF	TGTGCCAGCAGCTTGGGGACACCCGCCTACGAGCAGTACTTC
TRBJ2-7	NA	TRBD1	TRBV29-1	CSVEETGVGYEQYF	TGCAGCGTTGAAGAGACAGGGGTTGGGTACGAGCAGTACTTC
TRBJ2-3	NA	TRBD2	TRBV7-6	CASSASSGSTSDTQYF	TGTGCCAGCAGCGCATCTAGCGGGAGTACTTCAGATACGCAGTATTTT
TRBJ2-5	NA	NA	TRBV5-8	CASSSGRQQETQYF	TGTGCCAGCAGCTCGGGGCGGCAGCAAGAGACCCAGTACTTC
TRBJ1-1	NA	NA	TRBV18	CASSPGLNTEAFF	TGTGCCAGCTCACCGGGTCTGAACACTGAAGCTTTCTTT
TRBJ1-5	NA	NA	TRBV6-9	CASSYRQPQHF	TGTGCCAGCAGTTATCGTCAGCCCCAGCATTTT
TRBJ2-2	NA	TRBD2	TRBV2	CASSELWGGTGELFF	TGTGCCAGCAGTGAATTGTGGGGGGGGACCGGGGAGCTGTTTTTT
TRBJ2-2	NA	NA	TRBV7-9	CASSAGATGELFF	TGTGCCAGCAGCGCCGGGGCGACCGGGGAGCTGTTTTTT
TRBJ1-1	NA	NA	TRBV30	CAWSRDTEAFF	TGTGCCTGGAGTAGGGACACTGAAGCTTTCTTT
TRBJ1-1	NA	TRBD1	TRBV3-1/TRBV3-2	CASSYGDREGTEAFF	TGTGCCAGCAGCTATGGAGACAGGGAGGGGACTGAAGCTTTCTTT
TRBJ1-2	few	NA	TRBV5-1	CASSLLGPKDPHGYTF	TGCGCCAGCAGCCTTCTCGGGCCCAAGGACCCCCATGGCTACACCTTC
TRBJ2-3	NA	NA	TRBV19	CASSKGTTTVFTDTQYF	TGTGCCAGTAGTAAAGGGACGACTACGGTTTTCACAGATACGCAGTATTTT
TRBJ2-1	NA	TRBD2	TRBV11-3	CASSSWTSGSLSNEQFF	TGTGCCAGCAGCTCTTGGACTAGCGGGAGTCTCTCCAATGAGCAGTTCTTC
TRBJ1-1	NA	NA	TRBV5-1	CASSLGGSRNTEAFF	TGCGCCAGCAGCTTGGGGGGATCAAGGAACACTGAAGCTTTCTTT
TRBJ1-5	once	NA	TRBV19	CASSPTLQPNQPQHF	TGTGCCAGTAGTCCGACACTCCAGCCTAATCAGCCCCAGCATTTT
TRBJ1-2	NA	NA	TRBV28	CATYRVGGYTF	TGTGCCACATACAGGGTAGGGGGCTACACCTTC
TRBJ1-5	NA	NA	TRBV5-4	CASSLDRDQPQHF	TGTGCCAGCAGCTTGGACAGGGATCAGCCCCAGCATTTT